The rows below give T cell receptor beta chains drawn from one sample of a study of OX40 agonist ivuxolimab in advanced cancers. TCRdb's copy holds only in-frame clones and misses some; the assay was immunoSEQ multiplex PCR. The repertoire holds tens of thousands of clones, with around 81% as singletons. The starting material was CD4+ or CD8+ T cells sorted from blood, obtained in a trial of the OX40 agonist ivuxolimab. These receptors all stem from an adult with an advanced solid tumor such as melanoma, head and neck, liver or kidney cancer. Each CDR3 is given with its conserved first and last residue. The order of the fields is J gene, clone size, D gene, V gene, CDR3 protein, CDR3 DNA. The D gene is left open where the match is weak. The listing skips clone size in some rows; elsewhere it reads once, few, many or a size class.

TRBJ1-6	.	TRBD1	TRBV6-1	CASSEYRDSYNSPLHF	TGTGCCAGCAGTGAATACCGGGACAGTTATAATTCACCCCTCCACTTT
TRBJ2-5	.	.	TRBV28	CASSLVGTSQETQYF	TGTGCCAGCAGTTTGGTGGGGACTTCTCAAGAGACCCAGTACTTC
TRBJ2-1	.	TRBD2	TRBV18	CASWGSGDLYNEQFF	TGTGCCAGCTGGGGTAGCGGGGACCTCTACAATGAGCAGTTCTTC
TRBJ2-1	.	TRBD1	TRBV4-1	CASSRRQGSYNEQFF	TGCGCCAGCAGCCGTCGACAGGGGAGCTACAATGAGCAGTTCTTC
TRBJ2-1	.	.	TRBV9	CASNPSGVSYNEQFF	TGTGCCAGCAACCCCTCCGGGGTCTCCTACAATGAGCAGTTCTTC
TRBJ2-1	.	.	TRBV7-6	CASSFPDNEQFF	TGTGCCAGCAGCTTCCCCGATAATGAGCAGTTCTTC
TRBJ2-3	.	.	TRBV11-3	CASSFRMGGTQYF	TGTGCCAGCAGCTTTCGGATGGGGGGTACGCAGTATTTT
TRBJ2-1	.	TRBD1	TRBV28	CASSPDRGSNEQFF	TGTGCCAGCAGTCCCGACAGGGGTTCCAATGAGCAGTTCTTC
TRBJ2-5	few	.	TRBV13	CASSSLGGRETQYF	TGTGCCAGCAGCTCCTTAGGGGGGAGGGAGACCCAGTACTTC
TRBJ1-4	.	TRBD1	TRBV7-9	CASSPWTGGNEKLFF	TGTGCCAGCAGCCCTTGGACAGGGGGGAATGAAAAACTGTTTTTT
TRBJ2-5	.	TRBD1	TRBV27	CASSSQGAVLGETQYF	TGTGCCAGCAGTTCACAGGGGGCGGTCCTCGGAGAGACCCAGTACTTC
TRBJ2-1	.	TRBD2	TRBV6-1	CASSAREFDEQFF	TGTGCCAGCAGCGCGCGGGAGTTTGATGAGCAGTTCTTC
TRBJ1-2	.	.	TRBV5-4	CASSSTPGRQYGYTF	TGTGCCAGCAGCTCAACTCCGGGACGGCAATATGGCTACACCTTC
TRBJ2-1	.	TRBD2	TRBV7-9	CASTGAGGSYNEQFF	TGTGCCAGCACCGGAGCGGGGGGCTCCTACAATGAGCAGTTCTTC
TRBJ2-7	once	.	TRBV2	CASSEVVYEQYF	TGTGCCAGCAGTGAAGTGGTATACGAGCAGTACTTC